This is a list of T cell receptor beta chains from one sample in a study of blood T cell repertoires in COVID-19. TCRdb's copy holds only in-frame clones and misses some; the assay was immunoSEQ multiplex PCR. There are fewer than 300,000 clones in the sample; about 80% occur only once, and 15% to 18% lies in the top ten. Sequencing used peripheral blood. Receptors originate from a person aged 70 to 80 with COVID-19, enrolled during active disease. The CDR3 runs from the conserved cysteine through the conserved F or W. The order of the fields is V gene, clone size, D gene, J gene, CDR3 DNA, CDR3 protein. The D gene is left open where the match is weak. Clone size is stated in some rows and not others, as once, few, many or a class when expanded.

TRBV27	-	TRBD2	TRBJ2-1	TGTGCCAGCAGTTTATTCCTAGCGGGTAACTCCTACAATGAGCAGTTCTTC	CASSLFLAGNSYNEQFF
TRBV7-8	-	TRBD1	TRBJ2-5	TGTGCCAGCAGCTTAGTACAGGGGTTACCAGAGACCCAGTACTTC	CASSLVQGLPETQYF
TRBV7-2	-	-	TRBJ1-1	TGTGCCAGCAGCTTAGCCAGGGCGAACACTGAAGCTTTCTTT	CASSLARANTEAFF
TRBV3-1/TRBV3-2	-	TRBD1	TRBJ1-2	TGTGCCAGCAGCCAATCCACAGGGGGTTATGGCTACACCTTC	CASSQSTGGYGYTF
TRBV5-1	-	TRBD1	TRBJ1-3	TGCGCCAGCAGCGCGCGGACAGGGTTCGGAAACACCATATATTTT	CASSARTGFGNTIYF
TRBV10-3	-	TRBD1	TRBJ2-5	TGTGCCATCAGTGAGTCGCGAGGGGGCGGTGAGACCCAGTACTTC	CAISESRGGGETQYF
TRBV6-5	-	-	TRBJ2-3	TGTGCCAGCAGCGCGTCCGTGAATACGCAGTATTTT	CASSASVNTQYF
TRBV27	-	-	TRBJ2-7	TGTGCCACCGGGGAGGCCAGGGATGTCCACGAGCAGTACTTC	CATGEARDVHEQYF
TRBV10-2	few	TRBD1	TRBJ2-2	TGCGCCAGCAGCCCGGGACAGGGGGTAACCGGGGAGCTGTTTTTT	CASSPGQGVTGELFF
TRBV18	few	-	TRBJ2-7	TGTGCCAGCTCAACCACAGGCGACGAGCAGTACTTC	CASSTTGDEQYF
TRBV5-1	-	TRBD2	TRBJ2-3	TGCGCCAGCAGCTTGACTAGCGGGAGAACTAGCACAGATACGCAGTATTTT	CASSLTSGRTSTDTQYF
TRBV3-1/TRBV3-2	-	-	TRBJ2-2	TGTGCCAGCAGCCAAGTGGCCCTGGGAGTCGGGGAGCTGTTTTTT	CASSQVALGVGELFF
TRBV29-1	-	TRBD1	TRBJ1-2	TGCAGCGTTAAGGCAGGGGGAGACTATGGCTACACCTTC	CSVKAGGDYGYTF
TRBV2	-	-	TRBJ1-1	TGTGCCAGCAGGAAGGGGGTCGGGAACACTGAAGCTTTCTTT	CASRKGVGNTEAFF
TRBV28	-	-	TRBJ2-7	TGTGCCAGCAGCCTAATTACGCGCTACGAGCAGTACTTC	CASSLITRYEQYF
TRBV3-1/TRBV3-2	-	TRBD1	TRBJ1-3	TGTGCCAGCAGCCAGCGGACAGGGGGAAACACCATATATTTT	CASSQRTGGNTIYF
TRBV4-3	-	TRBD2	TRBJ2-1	TGCGCCAGCAGCCCGGGGACTAGCGGGGGGTGGGATGAGCAGTTCTTC	CASSPGTSGGWDEQFF
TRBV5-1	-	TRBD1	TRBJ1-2	TGCGCCAGCAGCCCTGGGACAGCCCATGGCTACACCTTC	CASSPGTAHGYTF
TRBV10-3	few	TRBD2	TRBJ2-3	TGTGCCATCAGTGACCTAGGACTAGCAACAGATACGCAGTATTTT	CAISDLGLATDTQYF
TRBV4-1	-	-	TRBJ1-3	TGCGCCAGCAGCCAAGAACCCACGAGGGGAAACACCATATATTTT	CASSQEPTRGNTIYF
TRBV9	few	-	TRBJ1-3	TGTGCCAGCAGCGTAGAGGGGAACTCTGGAAACACCATATATTTT	CASSVEGNSGNTIYF
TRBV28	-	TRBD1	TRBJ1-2	TGTGCCAGCAGTTCCTCGGGACAGCCAGAGGCTGGCTACACCTTC	CASSSSGQPEAGYTF
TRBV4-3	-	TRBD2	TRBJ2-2	TGCGCCAGCAGCCAAGGGACTAGCGGGGGGGCGGGCACCGGGGAGCTGTTTTTT	CASSQGTSGGAGTGELFF
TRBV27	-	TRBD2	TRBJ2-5	TGTGCCAGCATGACTAGCGGAGGGAAAGAGACCCAGTACTTC	CASMTSGGKETQYF
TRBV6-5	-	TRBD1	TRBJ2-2	TGTGCCAGCAAGACAGGGGGTTACACCGGGGAGCTGTTTTTT	CASKTGGYTGELFF
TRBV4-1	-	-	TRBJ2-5	TGCGCCAGCAGCCAAGATCAGGGCTCCCAAGGGGCTGAGACCCAGTACTTC	CASSQDQGSQGAETQYF
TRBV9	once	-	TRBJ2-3	TGTGCCAGCAGCATCCAAGCGGTTAGCACAGATACGCAGTATTTT	CASSIQAVSTDTQYF
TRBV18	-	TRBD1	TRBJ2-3	TGTGCCAGCTCACAGGACAGGTCAATCACAGATACGCAGTATTTT	CASSQDRSITDTQYF
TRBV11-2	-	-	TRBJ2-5	TGTGCCAGCAGCCCCGGGTTCTTAGATTCCCAAGAGACCCAGTACTTC	CASSPGFLDSQETQYF
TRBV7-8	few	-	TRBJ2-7	TGTGCCAGCAGCTTAGGTGCGGCGGTCGAGCAGTACTTC	CASSLGAAVEQYF
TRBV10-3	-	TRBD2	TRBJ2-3	TGTGCCATGCGGGAGGGACCCACAGATACGCAGTATTTT	CAMREGPTDTQYF
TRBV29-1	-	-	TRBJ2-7	TGCAGCGTTGAAGGTCGGCAGGGGGGTATTGGCGAGCAGTACTTC	CSVEGRQGGIGEQYF
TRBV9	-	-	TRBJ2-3	TGTGCCAGTGACCAGGGGGCGGGAGTTGGCGATACGCAGTATTTT	CASDQGAGVGDTQYF
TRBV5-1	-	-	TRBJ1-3	TGCGCCAGCAGCTTGGACAGGGCTTTTACTGGAAACACCATATATTTT	CASSLDRAFTGNTIYF
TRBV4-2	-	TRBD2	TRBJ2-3	TGTGCCAGCAGCCACCGGACAGTTGCTAGCGGGCCCAACACAGATACGCAGTATTTT	CASSHRTVASGPNTDTQYF
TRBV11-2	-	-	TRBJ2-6	TGTGCCAGCAGACTCACAGCATCTGGGGCCAACGTCCTGACTTTC	CASRLTASGANVLTF
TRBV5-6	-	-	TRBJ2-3	TGTGCCAGCAGCTTGGGCCGGGTCACAGATACGCAGTATTTT	CASSLGRVTDTQYF
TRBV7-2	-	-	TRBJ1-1	TGTGCCAGCAGCTTAGTTCAGGGGATCACTGAAGCTTTCTTT	CASSLVQGITEAFF
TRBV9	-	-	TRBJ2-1	TGTGCCAGCAGCGCGACAGGTTCCAATGAGCAGTTCTTC	CASSATGSNEQFF
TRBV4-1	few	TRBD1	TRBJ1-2	TGCGCCAGCAGCCGAGACCGGGACAGGGGCTATGGCTACACCTTC	CASSRDRDRGYGYTF
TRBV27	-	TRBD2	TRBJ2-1	TGTGCCAGCAGTTACCTTAGGACTAGCGGGGGGGCATTCAATGAGCAGTTCTTC	CASSYLRTSGGAFNEQFF
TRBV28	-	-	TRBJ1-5	TGTGCCAGCAGCCCCTCGGGGGTTGGCAATCAGCCCCAGCATTTT	CASSPSGVGNQPQHF
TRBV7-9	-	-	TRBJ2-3	TGTGCCAGCCATCCCACGGGCACAGATACGCAGTATTTT	CASHPTGTDTQYF
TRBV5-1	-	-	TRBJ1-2	TGCGCCAGCAGCTGGAGTCTTAGGGAAGGGAGGTCTCAAGGCTACACCTTC	CASSWSLREGRSQGYTF
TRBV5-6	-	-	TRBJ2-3	TGTGCCAGCAATCTAGTAGATCCTCGTATTGGAGATACGCAGTATTTT	CASNLVDPRIGDTQYF
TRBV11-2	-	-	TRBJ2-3	TGTGCCAGCAGCCTATTTTCCGCTCCTGAAAGCACAGATACGCAGTATTTT	CASSLFSAPESTDTQYF
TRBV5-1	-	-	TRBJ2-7	TGCGCCAGCAGCTTGGTCGGGGGAAACTACGAGCAGTACTTC	CASSLVGGNYEQYF
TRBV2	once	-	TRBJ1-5	TGTGCCAGCAGCCCAGGGAATCAGCCCCAGCATTTT	CASSPGNQPQHF